This TCR beta chain was observed in a study of technical replicates of blood from a few donors. Sequencing used immunoSEQ multiplex PCR; TCRdb keeps in-frame clones, though not all of them. The sample has more than 70,000 clones; around nine tenths are singletons. Trimming removed 3 bases at V and 5 bases at J, with 16 bases between. Looked up from germline, CDR1 is MDHEN and CDR2 is SYDVKM. The CDR3 has 15 amino acids. This chain uses TRBV28 with TRBJ1-1; D remains unclear. The sequence was collected from a human donor in good health. The material sequenced was T cells isolated from PBMCs. CDR3 bases: TGTGCCAGCAGTTTGCTCTCCATCCAGAAAACTGAAGCTTTCTTT. It encodes CASSLLSIQKTEAFF. Looking up the rest from reference TRBV28 and TRBJ1-1 gives the full variable domain: DVKVTQSSRYLVKRTGEKVFLECVQDMDHENMFWYRQDPGLGLRLIYFSYDVKMKEKGDIPEGYSVSREKKERFSLILESASTNQTSMYLCASSLLSIQKTEAFFGQGTRLTVV.